The clone carrying this T cell receptor (beta chain) was picked up one time. This record belongs to a study of cytomegalovirus exposure and HLA in healthy donors. Germline V gene data show CDR1 as SNHLY and CDR2 as FYNNEI. CDR3 length: 15 residues. V dropped 3 bases and J dropped 0 bases, with 10 bases sitting between them. PCR was performed using 60 Vbeta and 13 Jbeta primers. Some clones are missing from TCRdb's copy, which holds only in-frame ones; the method was immunoSEQ multiplex PCR. The sample holds some 140,000 clones, about 84% seen once. The sequenced sample was PBMCs. The clonotype was recovered from a woman in her forties in good health and CMV-seropositive. The chain recombines TRBV2 with TRBJ2-3; weak D call: TRBD1 (6 bases). The CDR3 loop reads CASSDPGASTDTQYF. The DNA for the CDR3 is TGTGCCAGCAGTGACCCAGGGGCTAGCACAGATACGCAGTATTTT.